The rows below give T cell receptor beta chains drawn from one sample of a study of CD8+ T cells in alopecia areata. Clones were read by immunoSEQ multiplex PCR, and TCRdb kept only the in-frame ones, dropping some. In the table there are tens of thousands of clones, around two thirds of which are singletons. Sequencing was performed on NKG2D-high CD8+ T cells sorted from blood. The receptors here all came from a human donor with alopecia areata. Both conserved end residues are part of each CDR3. The D gene is left open where the match is weak. The size entry is marked missing in some rows and otherwise reads once, few, many or a size class.

D gene	J gene	clone size	V gene	CDR3 DNA	CDR3 protein
-	TRBJ2-7	few	TRBV29-1	TGCAGCGTGACTTCAGGGGCCTACGAGCAGTACTTC	CSVTSGAYEQYF
-	TRBJ2-1	-	TRBV27	TGTGCCAGCAGTCCCCCGTTATGGACCCCCCATGAGCAGTTCTTC	CASSPPLWTPHEQFF
-	TRBJ2-7	-	TRBV4-1	TGCGCCAGCAGCCAAGATCACGGCCGAACCTACGAGCAGTACTTC	CASSQDHGRTYEQYF
TRBD2	TRBJ2-3	-	TRBV6-4	TGTGCCAGCAGTGGTAGCGGGGGGGCCTCAGATACGCAGTATTTT	CASSGSGGASDTQYF
-	TRBJ1-4	-	TRBV28	TGTGCCAGCAATTCGCTATGGTTGCAGGGGATGGAGGAAAAACTGTTTTTT	CASNSLWLQGMEEKLFF
-	TRBJ2-1	few	TRBV14	TGTGCCAGCAGCACTACGGGGGCCCTCCCCTACAATGAGCAGTTCTTC	CASSTTGALPYNEQFF
-	TRBJ1-2	-	TRBV6-5	TGTGCCAGCAGTTACTCGGGCCAGTATGTTAACTATGGCTACACCTTC	CASSYSGQYVNYGYTF
-	TRBJ1-1	-	TRBV6-5	TGTGCCAGCAGTTACTCCCCAGGTACTGAAGCTTTCTTT	CASSYSPGTEAFF
-	TRBJ2-1	few	TRBV5-4	TGTGCCAGCAGCTTGGGGGGGAATGAGCAGTTCTTC	CASSLGGNEQFF
TRBD1	TRBJ1-2	-	TRBV7-9	TGTGCCAGCAGCGAAGGGGGCGCTTTTGACTATGGCTACACCTTC	CASSEGGAFDYGYTF
TRBD1	TRBJ1-5	-	TRBV27	TGTGCCAGCAGTCCGGGACAGGGGGCGTGGAGCAATCAGCCCCAGCATTTT	CASSPGQGAWSNQPQHF
-	TRBJ2-1	-	TRBV29-1	TGCAGCGTAACAAGGAATGAGCAGTTCTTC	CSVTRNEQFF
-	TRBJ2-1	-	TRBV7-9	TGTGCCAGCAGCCTCGGGGTAAATGAGCAGTTCTTC	CASSLGVNEQFF
-	TRBJ1-2	-	TRBV7-3	TGTGCCAGCAGCTCGGAAACTAACTATGGCTACACCTTC	CASSSETNYGYTF
-	TRBJ2-3	-	TRBV25-1	TGTGCCAGCGAATTGGTTGGGGTTGATACGCAGTATTTT	CASELVGVDTQYF
TRBD2	TRBJ2-7	-	TRBV28	TGTGCCAGCAGCACAGGACTAGCGGGAGGATATTCCTACGAGCAGTACTTC	CASSTGLAGGYSYEQYF
-	TRBJ1-1	-	TRBV7-9	TGTGCCAGCAGCGATCCCGGGAGCCGGAACACTGAAGCTTTCTTT	CASSDPGSRNTEAFF
-	TRBJ2-3	-	TRBV28	TGTGCCAGCAGTTTATCGCCCTTGAGTCCGCAGTATTTT	CASSLSPLSPQYF